These 30 T cell receptor beta chains were sequenced from one sample in a study of human T cells and chemical hapten exposure. A single record per CDR3 protein comes from TCRdb applying MiXCR to the RACE reads. The data hold 55,000 to 75,000 distinct CDR3 sequences, with approximately 6.5% observed a single time. Time point reported: healthy volunteer bleed at 6 weeks. Whole blood, unfractionated, served as the material for total RNA extraction. The sequenced sample was whole blood. The receptors were sampled from a female donor in good health. Some clones in this sample may be carry-over from other donors' samples.

This rearrangement joins TRBV12-3 or TRBV12-4 to TRBJ2-3; D uncertain. The CDR3 sequence is 13 residues long. Trimming cost V 7 bases and J 0 bases, with 8 bases left between them. The CDR3 nucleotides are TGTGCCAGCATTGCCTCTAGCACAGATACGCAGTATTTT. Translated, it gives CASIASSTDTQYF.

This clonotype has more than one count but fewer than ten. The chain carries TRBV20-1 and TRBJ1-5, with unresolved D. V lost 1 base and J lost 0, with 10 bases in between. Germline V lookup: CDR1 DFQATT, CDR2 SNEGSKA (reference sequence). The CDR3 is 15 amino acids. CDR3 DNA: TGCAGTGCTAGAGGCCACATAGATAGCAATCAGCCCCAGCATTTT. Translated: CSARGHIDSNQPQHF.

The chain couples TRBV27 to TRBJ1-1, with TRBD1 matching over 8 bases. CDR1 and CDR2 from the germline V gene are MNHEY and SMNVEV (reference sequence). The V segment lost 1 base and the J segment 7 bases; nucleotides outside the gene matches: 5. CDR3 length: 14 amino acids. CDR3 nucleotides: TGTGCCAGCAGTTTATACGGACAGGGAAGTGAAGCTTTCTTT. Translating it yields CASSLYGQGSEAFF.

Only a few counts were recorded for this clonotype. V gene TRBV2 combines with J gene TRBJ2-7, with TRBD2 matching 7 bases. The CDR3 is 17 amino acids. Germline CDR1 reads SNHLY; CDR2 reads FYNNEI. V lost 0 bases to trimming and J lost 1 base; unmatched junction nucleotides: 9. CDR3 coding DNA: TGTGCCAGCAGTGAAGCCCTGGGACTATATATGTCCTACGAGCAGTACTTC. It translates to CASSEALGLYMSYEQYF.

Many counts were recorded for this clonotype. V usage is TRBV5-1 and J usage is TRBJ1-1, with D possibly being TRBD1 (6 bases). The CDR3 extends over 14 amino acids. Germline CDR1 reads SGHRS; CDR2 reads YFSETQ. Trimming removed 0 bases at V and 6 bases at J, with 12 bases between. Here the CDR3 DNA reads TGCGCCAGCAGCTTGGCGGGGGCTGGCGCTGAAGCTTTCTTT. Encoded protein: CASSLAGAGAEAFF.

This clonotype was seen at least ten times. V and J are TRBV6-2 or TRBV6-3 and TRBJ1-1; the D is unclear. CDR1 is MNHEY and CDR2 is SVGEGT in the germline V gene. This CDR3 is built from 11 residues. The ends were cut back, 6 bases at V and 4 bases at J, with 6 bases in the middle. The CDR3 here is CASRELTEAFF. Here the CDR3 DNA reads TGTGCCAGCAGGGAGCTCACTGAAGCTTTCTTT.

V and J are TRBV13 and TRBJ2-3; unclear D gene. V lost 1 base to trimming and J lost 5 bases, with 7 bases between them. This CDR3 contains 13 residues. CDR1 and CDR2 from the germline V gene are PRHDT and FYEKMQ (reference sequence). CDR3 nucleotides: TGTGCCAGCAGCTTAGAGGCTAAAGATACGCAGTATTTT. It specifies CASSLEAKDTQYF.

The rearrangement links TRBV24-1 to TRBJ2-1; the D gene is possibly TRBD1 (5 bases). Germline V gives CDR1 KGHDR, CDR2 SFDVKD. V was pared by 3 bases and J by 4 bases, with 12 bases between. CDR3 length: 15 residues. CDR3 sequence: CATSDDRTLYNEQFF. The CDR3 DNA reads TGTGCCACCAGTGATGACAGAACCCTTTACAATGAGCAGTTCTTC.

This clonotype has more than one count but fewer than ten. V and J are TRBV6-2 or TRBV6-3 and TRBJ1-1, with D possibly matching TRBD1 (5 bases). The CDR3 length is 13 residues. Trimming pared 5 bases from V and 5 bases from J, leaving 12 bases between. Germline V gene data show CDR1 as MNHEY and CDR2 as SVGEGT. As DNA, the CDR3 is TGTGCCAGCAGTCTGGACATTTCGACTGAAGCTTTCTTT. Encoded protein: CASSLDISTEAFF.

This clonotype was counted a few times. The chain combines TRBV5-1 with TRBJ1-1; 7 bases align to TRBD1. Germline V gives CDR1 SGHRS, CDR2 YFSETQ. The V and J ends lost 4 bases and 2 bases, in that order; junction bases with no gene match: 11. The CDR3 is made up of 16 amino acids. In DNA form, the CDR3 reads TGCGCCAGCAGCGTGAGTCCGGGACAGACTAACACTGAAGCTTTCTTT. Translation: CASSVSPGQTNTEAFF.

This clonotype was seen more than once but under ten times. The chain recombines TRBV9 with TRBJ1-2; possible D gene TRBD1, 6 bases. The CDR3 extends over 13 amino acids. In germline, CDR1 is SGDLS, CDR2 YYNGEE. V lost 5 bases and J lost 4, with 12 bases in between. The CDR3 region is CASRKSGVYGYTF. CDR3 in DNA: TGTGCCAGCAGGAAATCAGGGGTCTATGGCTACACCTTC.

This clonotype was counted between two and nine times. The chain uses TRBV14 and TRBJ1-1; D may be TRBD1 (5 bases). V was pared by 0 bases and J by 8 bases, with 10 bases between. The germline V gene has CDR1 SGHDN and CDR2 FVKESK. The length of the CDR3 is 13 residues. In DNA, the CDR3 is TGTGCCAGCAGCCAAGAGTGGGGGAGGGAAGCTTTCTTT. It translates to CASSQEWGREAFF.

This clonotype was recorded a few times. CDR3 coding DNA: TGTGCCAGTAGTGGGCAGGGCACTGAAGCTTTCTTT. It is translated as CASSGQGTEAFF. The rearrangement uses TRBV19 and TRBJ1-1, with D perhaps matching TRBD1 (5 bases). V dropped 5 bases and J dropped 4 bases, with 8 bases sitting between them. The CDR3 consists of 12 residues. From germline, CDR1 is LNHDA and CDR2 SQIVND (reference sequence).

The gene calls are TRBV7-2 and TRBJ1-5; no clear D gene. Germline V lookup: CDR1 SGHTA, CDR2 FQGNSA. The CDR3 contains 15 residues. V lost 5 bases, J lost 5 bases, and 16 bases lay in between. The CDR3, as DNA: TGTGCCAGCAGCCTTGGATCAACGGTGGATCAGCCCCAGCATTTT. It specifies CASSLGSTVDQPQHF.

This clonotype was counted ten times or more. The chain carries TRBV5-4 and TRBJ2-4; D remains unclear. CDR3 length: 14 amino acids. CDR1 SGHNT and CDR2 YYREEE come from the germline V gene (reference sequence). Trimming cost V 6 bases and J 3 bases, with 13 bases left between them. CDR3 nucleotide sequence: TGTGCCAGCACCTTTCAGATAGGCAAAAACATTCAGTACTTC. Residues: CASTFQIGKNIQYF.

This clonotype was recorded at least ten times. The genes are TRBV3-1 and TRBJ2-1; D is perhaps TRBD1 (6 bases). This CDR3 spans 15 amino acids. V shed 1 base and J shed 5 bases, with 12 bases lying between them. The germline CDR1 and CDR2 sequences are LGHDT and YNNKEL (reference sequence). The CDR3 loop is CASSQGQGRHNEQFF. Written as DNA, the CDR3 is TGTGCCAGCAGCCAAGGGCAGGGGCGACACAATGAGCAGTTCTTC.

This clonotype was detected ten times or more. The chain carries TRBV20-1 and TRBJ2-3, with 7 positions matching TRBD2. The V and J ends lost 2 bases and 4 bases, in that order; junction bases with no gene match: 6. This CDR3 comprises 14 residues. Per the germline V gene, CDR1 is DFQATT and CDR2 is SNEGSKA (reference sequence). CDR3 residues: CSARPAGEPDTQYF. The CDR3 DNA follows: TGCAGTGCTAGACCCGCGGGAGAACCAGATACGCAGTATTTT.

As concerns this clonotype: This may arise from a read error, as a much more abundant clone is one base away. The V gene is TRBV4-3, the J gene TRBJ2-7; TRBD1 aligns across 8 bases. This CDR3 is built from 13 residues. CDR1 and CDR2 (germline): LGHNA, YSLEER. The CDR3 reads CASSQDRGTGRSF. CDR3 nucleotides: TGCGCCAGCAGCCAAGATAGAGGGACAGGCCGCTCCTTC.

In this sample, this clonotype turned up many times. Here the CDR3 DNA reads TGCAGTGCTACCGTCGGGGAGGCGGGTCAGCCCCAGCATTTT. Protein: CSATVGEAGQPQHF. The J gene is TRBJ1-5, the V gene TRBV20-1; D uncertain. Trimming cost V 4 bases and J 6 bases, with 16 bases left between them. The CDR3 contains 14 residues. Germline CDR1 and CDR2: DFQATT and SNEGSKA (reference sequence).

Ten or more counts support this clonotype. Written as DNA, the CDR3 is TGTGCCAGCAGTGCGGGACTAGCGGGCGAGCAGTACTTC. Residues: CASSAGLAGEQYF. The genes are TRBV12-3 or TRBV12-4 and TRBJ2-7; 12 bases match TRBD2. This CDR3 has 13 amino acids. The V segment lost 5 bases and the J segment 6 bases; nucleotides outside the gene matches: 2.

This clonotype was recorded at least ten times. This sequence joins TRBV28 and TRBJ1-5; D gene ambiguous. The V end was cut by 2 bases, the J end by 7 bases, with 12 bases between. The CDR3 runs to 14 residues. CDR1 MDHEN and CDR2 SYDVKM come from the germline V gene. The CDR3 bases are TGTGCCAGCAGTTTAGGGTCTGGCGACCAGCCCCAGCATTTT. Protein: CASSLGSGDQPQHF.

To note about this clonotype: This may come from a read error, since a much larger clone is one base off. The V gene is TRBV20-1, the J gene TRBJ2-1; 8 nucleotides match TRBD2. Per the germline V gene, CDR1 is DFQATT and CDR2 is SNEGSKA (reference sequence). Trimming took 0 bases from V and 15 from J; bases not matched to a gene: 10. The CDR3 totals 13 residues. CDR3 sequence reads: CSAREGMAGGRFF. In DNA form, the CDR3 reads TGCAGTGCTAGAGAGGGCATGGCGGGAGGTCGGTTCTTC.

The rearrangement joins TRBV7-6 to TRBJ1-6; the D is unclear. The CDR3 contains 13 residues. V lost 3 bases to trimming and J lost 10 bases, with 10 bases between them. The germline V gene has CDR1 SGHVS and CDR2 FNYEAQ. CDR3 coding DNA: TGTGCCAGCAGCTTTGGGCGGGAATCACCCCTCCACTTT. Its translation: CASSFGRESPLHF.

This clonotype was recorded at least ten times. The chain couples TRBV9 to TRBJ2-3; possible D gene TRBD2, 6 bases. Germline V gene sequence: CDR1 SGDLS, CDR2 YYNGEE. CDR3 length: 13 amino acids. Trimming shortened V by 5 bases and J by 0 bases, and 7 bases separated the two germline ends. The CDR3 loop reads CASRGTSTDTQYF. The CDR3 region has the DNA TGTGCCAGCAGGGGGACTAGCACAGATACGCAGTATTTT.

The table lists this clonotype with many counts. The chain couples TRBV27 to TRBJ1-1; TRBD1 aligns across 7 bases. The CDR3 is 14 residues long. Trimming removed 1 base from V and 3 bases from J; junction bases left unmatched: 2. Germline CDR1 and CDR2: MNHEY and SMNVEV (reference sequence). The CDR3 is CASSLYRGDTEAFF. The CDR3 nucleotides are TGTGCCAGCAGTTTATACAGGGGAGACACTGAAGCTTTCTTT.

The chain uses TRBV12-5 and TRBJ2-3; D is tentatively TRBD1 or TRBD2 (5 bases each). The CDR3 has 13 residues. CDR1 is LGHNT and CDR2 is FRNRAP in the germline V gene. Trimming removed 2 bases from V and 11 bases from J, with 14 bases in between. The CDR3 reads CASGLTSGRLQYF. The CDR3 DNA follows: TGTGCTAGTGGTTTGACCTCGGGACGTCTGCAGTATTTT.

The rearrangement joins TRBV29-1 to TRBJ2-7; D is uncertain. In germline, CDR1 is SQVTM, CDR2 ANQGSEA. The CDR3 is 11 amino acids. Between the trimmed V and J ends, which lost 3 bases and 4 bases, there was a span of 7 bases. The CDR3 region is CSVDSGYEQYF. The CDR3 DNA reads as TGCAGCGTTGACTCCGGATACGAGCAGTACTTC.

Ten or more counts support this clonotype. The chain recombines TRBV11-2 with TRBJ2-7, with TRBD2 identical over 9 bases. Germline V gene sequence: CDR1 SGHAT, CDR2 FQNNGV. The CDR3 covers 12 residues. Trimming took 4 bases from V and 5 from J; bases not matched to a gene: 0. The CDR3 nucleotides read TGTGCCAGCAGCTGGACTAGCGACGAGCAGTACTTC. Its protein product is CASSWTSDEQYF.

This clonotype was counted only a few times. The genes are TRBV7-8 and TRBJ1-1; D is uncertain. The V end was cut by 1 base, the J end by 4 bases, with 7 bases between. Looked up from germline, CDR1 is SGHVS and CDR2 is FQNEAQ. This CDR3 is built from 13 residues. The CDR3 region has the DNA TGTGCCAGCAGCTTAGGTACGAGCACTGAAGCTTTCTTT. Translating it yields CASSLGTSTEAFF.

Many counts were recorded for this clonotype. V usage is TRBV7-8 and J usage is TRBJ1-6; D is unresolved. CDR1 is SGHVS, CDR2 FQNEAQ, per germline. This CDR3 comprises 18 residues. Trimming took off 5 bases at V and 7 bases at J, with 24 bases between the two ends. Here the CDR3 DNA reads TGTGCCAGCAGCCCCCGAGCCAACCCAACGGGGTCAAATTCACCCCTCCACTTT. Translating it yields CASSPRANPTGSNSPLHF.